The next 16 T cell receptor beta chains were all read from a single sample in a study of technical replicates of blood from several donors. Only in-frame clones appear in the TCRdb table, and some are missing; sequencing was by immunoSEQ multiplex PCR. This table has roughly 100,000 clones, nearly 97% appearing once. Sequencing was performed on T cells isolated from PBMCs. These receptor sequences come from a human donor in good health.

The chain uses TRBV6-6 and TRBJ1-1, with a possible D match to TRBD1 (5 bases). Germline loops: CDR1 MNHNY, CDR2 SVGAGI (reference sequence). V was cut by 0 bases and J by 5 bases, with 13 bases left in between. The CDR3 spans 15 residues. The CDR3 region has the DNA TGTGCCAGCAGTTACTCGACCCCAGGGCTGACTGAAGCTTTCTTT. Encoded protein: CASSYSTPGLTEAFF.

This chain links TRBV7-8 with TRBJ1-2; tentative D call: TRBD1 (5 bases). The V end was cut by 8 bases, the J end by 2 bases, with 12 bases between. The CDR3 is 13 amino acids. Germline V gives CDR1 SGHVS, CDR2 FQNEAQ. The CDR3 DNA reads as TGTGCCAGCCGGGCGGGGGACAACTATGGCTACACCTTC. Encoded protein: CASRAGDNYGYTF.

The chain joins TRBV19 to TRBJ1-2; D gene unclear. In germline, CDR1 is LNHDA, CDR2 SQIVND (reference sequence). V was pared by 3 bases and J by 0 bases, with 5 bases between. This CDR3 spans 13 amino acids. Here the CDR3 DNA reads TGTGCCAGTAGTATCCCTACTAACTATGGCTACACCTTC. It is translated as CASSIPTNYGYTF.

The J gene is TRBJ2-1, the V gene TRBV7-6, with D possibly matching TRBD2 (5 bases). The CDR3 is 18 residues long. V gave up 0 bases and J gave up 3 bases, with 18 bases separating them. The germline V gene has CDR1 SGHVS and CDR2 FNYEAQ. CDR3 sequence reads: CASSLALTPGIGYNEQFF. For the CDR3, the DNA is TGTGCCAGCAGCTTAGCCCTAACCCCGGGGATTGGCTACAATGAGCAGTTCTTC. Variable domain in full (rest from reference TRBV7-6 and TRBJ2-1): GAGVSQSPRYKVTKRGQDVALRCDPISGHVSLYWYRQALGQGPEFLTYFNYEAQQDKSGLPNDRFSAERPEGSISTLTIQRTEQRDSAMYRCASSLALTPGIGYNEQFFGPGTRLTVL.

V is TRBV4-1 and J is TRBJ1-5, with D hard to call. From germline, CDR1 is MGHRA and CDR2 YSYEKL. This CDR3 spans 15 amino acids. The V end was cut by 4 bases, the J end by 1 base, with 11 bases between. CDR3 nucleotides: TGCGCCAGCAGCCTCCAGCGGTGGAGCAATCAGCCCCAGCATTTT. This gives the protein CASSLQRWSNQPQHF.

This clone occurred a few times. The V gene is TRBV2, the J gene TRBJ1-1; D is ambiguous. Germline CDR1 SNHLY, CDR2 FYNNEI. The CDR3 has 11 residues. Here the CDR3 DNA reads TGTCTTAGCGACGAAGGGACTGAAGCTTTCTTT. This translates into CLSDEGTEAFF.

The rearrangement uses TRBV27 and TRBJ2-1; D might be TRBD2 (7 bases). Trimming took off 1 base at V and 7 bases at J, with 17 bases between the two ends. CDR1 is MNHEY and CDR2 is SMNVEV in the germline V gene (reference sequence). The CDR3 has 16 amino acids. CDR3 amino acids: CASSLLVGGARNEQFF. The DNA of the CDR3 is TGTGCCAGCAGTTTATTGGTAGGGGGGGCACGAAATGAGCAGTTCTTC.

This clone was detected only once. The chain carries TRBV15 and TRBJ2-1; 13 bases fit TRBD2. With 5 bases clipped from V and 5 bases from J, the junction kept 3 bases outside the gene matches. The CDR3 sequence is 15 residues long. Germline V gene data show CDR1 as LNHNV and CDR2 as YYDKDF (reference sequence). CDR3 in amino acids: CATSGGLAGDNEQFF. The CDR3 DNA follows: TGTGCCACCAGCGGAGGACTAGCGGGGGACAATGAGCAGTTCTTC.

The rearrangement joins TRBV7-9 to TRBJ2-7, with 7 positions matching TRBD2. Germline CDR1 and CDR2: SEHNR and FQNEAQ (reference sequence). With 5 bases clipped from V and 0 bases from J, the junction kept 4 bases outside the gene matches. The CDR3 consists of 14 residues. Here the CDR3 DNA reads TGTGCCAGCAGCACGTGGACTAGCTCCTACGAGCAGTACTTC. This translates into CASSTWTSSYEQYF.

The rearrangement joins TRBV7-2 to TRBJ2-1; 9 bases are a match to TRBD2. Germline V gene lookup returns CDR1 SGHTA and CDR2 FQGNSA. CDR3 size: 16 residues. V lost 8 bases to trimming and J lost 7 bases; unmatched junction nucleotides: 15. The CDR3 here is CASQSIPASGVNEQFF. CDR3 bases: TGTGCCAGCCAATCGATCCCGGCTAGCGGGGTTAATGAGCAGTTCTTC. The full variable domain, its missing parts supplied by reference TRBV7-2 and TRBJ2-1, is GAGVSQSPSNKVTEKGKDVELRCDPISGHTALYWYRQSLGQGLEFLIYFQGNSAPDKSGLPSDRFSAERTGGSVSTLTIQRTQQEDSAVYLCASQSIPASGVNEQFFGPGTRLTVL.

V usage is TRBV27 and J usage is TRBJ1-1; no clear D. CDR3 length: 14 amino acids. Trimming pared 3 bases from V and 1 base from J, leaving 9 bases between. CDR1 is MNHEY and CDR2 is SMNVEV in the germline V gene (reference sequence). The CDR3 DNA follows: TGTGCCAGCAGTTTGTTTGAGGGGAACACTGAAGCTTTCTTT. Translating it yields CASSLFEGNTEAFF.

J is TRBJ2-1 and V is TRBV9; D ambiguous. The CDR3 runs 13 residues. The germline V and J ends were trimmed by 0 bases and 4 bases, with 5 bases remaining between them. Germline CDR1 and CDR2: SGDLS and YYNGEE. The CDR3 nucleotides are TGTGCCAGCAGCGTAGAAACTTACAATGAGCAGTTCTTC. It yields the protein CASSVETYNEQFF.

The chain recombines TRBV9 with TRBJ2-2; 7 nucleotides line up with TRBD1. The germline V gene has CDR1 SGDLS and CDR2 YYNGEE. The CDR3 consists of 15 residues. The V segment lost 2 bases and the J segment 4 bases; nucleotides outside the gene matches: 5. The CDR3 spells CASSVLDRSTGELFF. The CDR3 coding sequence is TGTGCCAGCAGCGTTTTGGACAGGAGCACCGGGGAGCTGTTTTTT.

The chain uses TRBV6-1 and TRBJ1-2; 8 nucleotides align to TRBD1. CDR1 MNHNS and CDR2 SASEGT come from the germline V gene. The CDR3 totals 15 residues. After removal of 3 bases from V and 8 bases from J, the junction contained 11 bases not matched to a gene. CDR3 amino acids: CASSDLGQGARGYTF. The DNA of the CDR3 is TGTGCCAGCAGTGACTTGGGTCAGGGGGCCCGCGGCTACACCTTC.

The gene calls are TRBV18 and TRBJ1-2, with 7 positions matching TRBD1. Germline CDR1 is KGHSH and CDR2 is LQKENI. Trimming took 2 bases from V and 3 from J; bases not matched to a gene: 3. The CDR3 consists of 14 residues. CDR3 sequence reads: CASSPTGTDYGYTF. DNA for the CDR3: TGTGCCAGCTCACCAACCGGGACAGACTATGGCTACACCTTC. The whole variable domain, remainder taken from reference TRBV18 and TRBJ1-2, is NAGVMQNPRHLVRRRGQEARLRCSPMKGHSHVYWYRQLPEEGLKFMVYLQKENIIDESGMPKERFSAEFPKEGPSILRIQQVVRGDSAAYFCASSPTGTDYGYTFGSGTRLTVV.

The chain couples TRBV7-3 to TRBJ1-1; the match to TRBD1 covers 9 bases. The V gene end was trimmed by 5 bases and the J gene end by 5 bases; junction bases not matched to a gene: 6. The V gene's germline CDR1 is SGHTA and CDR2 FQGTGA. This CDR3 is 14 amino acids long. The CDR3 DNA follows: TGTGCCAGCAGCCCACAGGGGGCGGATACTGAAGCTTTCTTT. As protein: CASSPQGADTEAFF.